Shown below are 8 T cell receptor beta chains from a single sample sequenced in a study of beta chain features in type 1 diabetes. Study results and caveats: A moderate, significant TCRB CDR3 shortening appeared in type 1 diabetes across four CD4+ subsets.

These receptors have no known antigen. Expressed TCRB transcripts were sequenced, since all the RNA that had been isolated was reverse transcribed. The table came from immunoSEQ multiplex PCR; TCRdb's copy has only in-frame clones and leaves some out. The sample yields about 650,000 clones, 9.5% to 15% seen once. The sample consisted of naive CD4+ T cells from blood. The receptors come from a man aged 30-40 years with type 1 diabetes.

The chain combines TRBV27 with TRBJ1-2; a possible D gene is TRBD1 (6 bases). Germline CDR1 is MNHEY and CDR2 is SMNVEV (reference sequence). Trimming pared 6 bases from V and 7 bases from J, leaving 24 bases between. The CDR3 runs 16 residues. The CDR3 reads CASSLGGLPNPFGYTF. CDR3 nucleotides: TGTGCCAGCAGCCTCGGGGGGCTGCCTAACCCTTTTGGCTACACCTTC.

V gene TRBV7-8 combines with J gene TRBJ2-1; no clear D gene. V was shortened by 2 bases and J by 1 base, with 9 bases between the two germline ends. Germline assignment: CDR1 SGHVS and CDR2 FQNEAQ. This CDR3 has 15 residues. The CDR3 loop is CASSLNPGSYNEQFF. The CDR3 bases are TGTGCCAGCAGCTTAAACCCAGGTTCCTACAATGAGCAGTTCTTC.

The chain couples TRBV15 to TRBJ1-4; D may be TRBD1 (5 bases). V lost 3 bases and J 6 bases, leaving 14 bases between the germline ends. The CDR3 length is 15 residues. CDR1 is LNHNV, CDR2 YYDKDF, per germline (reference sequence). As DNA, the CDR3 is TGTGCCACCAGCAGGGGCCAGGGCGGGGATGAAAAACTGTTTTTT. Protein product: CATSRGQGGDEKLFF.

The chain carries TRBV5-1 and TRBJ2-5; D is possibly TRBD1 (6 bases). This CDR3 comprises 14 residues. Germline loops: CDR1 SGHRS, CDR2 YFSETQ. V lost 6 bases to trimming and J lost 0 bases, with 12 bases between them. The CDR3 loop is CASNPGQNQETQYF. As DNA, the CDR3 is TGCGCCAGCAACCCCGGACAGAACCAAGAGACCCAGTACTTC.

The J gene is TRBJ2-7, the V gene TRBV6-6, with a possible D match to TRBD2 (5 bases). Between the trimmed V and J ends, which lost 4 bases and 6 bases, there was a span of 7 bases. In germline, CDR1 is MNHNY, CDR2 SVGAGI (reference sequence). The CDR3 sequence is 11 residues long. The CDR3 DNA reads TGTGCCAGCAGTTCTGCGGGCGAGCAGTACTTC. The encoded protein is CASSSAGEQYF.

This clone was seen more than once but under ten times. Mismatch with germline at one junction end may stem from a read error. The gene calls are TRBV7-9 and TRBJ2-1, with TRBD1 as a possible D gene (7 bases). This CDR3 spans 15 amino acids. Germline CDR1 SEHNR, CDR2 FQNEAQ (reference sequence). The CDR3 DNA follows: TGTGCCAGCAGCTTAGTGGAGGGGGCGGCTTCGTCGTGGGTCTTC. Its translation: CASSLVEGAASSWVF. The variable domain in full, with the rest retrieved from reference TRBV7-9 and TRBJ2-1, is DTGVSQNPRHKITKRGQNVTFRCDPISEHNRLYWYRQTLGQGPEFLTYFQNEAQLEKSRLLSDRFSAERPKGSFSTLEIQRTEQGDSAMYLCASSLVEGAASSWVFGPGTRLTVL.

This sequence joins TRBV9 and TRBJ2-7; TRBD2 might be the D (6 bases). This CDR3 is built from 15 residues. V lost 1 base, J lost 2 bases, and 13 bases lay in between. Per germline, CDR1 SGDLS and CDR2 YYNGEE. The CDR3 protein is CASSVSAGTTYEQYF. CDR3 nucleotide sequence: TGTGCCAGCAGCGTATCGGCGGGAACTACCTACGAGCAGTACTTC.

This chain connects TRBV7-9 to TRBJ2-3; D may be TRBD1 (5 bases). With 6 bases removed from V and 0 bases from J, the gap between germline ends came to 10 bases. The CDR3 sequence is 14 residues long. The germline V gene encodes CDR1 SEHNR and CDR2 FQNEAQ (reference sequence). Written as DNA, the CDR3 is TGTGCCAGCAGGGGGCCGCCTAGCACAGATACGCAGTATTTT. Translating gives CASRGPPSTDTQYF. Supplemented by reference TRBV7-9 and TRBJ2-3, the full variable domain reads DTGVSQNPRHKITKRGQNVTFRCDPISEHNRLYWYRQTLGQGPEFLTYFQNEAQLEKSRLLSDRFSAERPKGSFSTLEIQRTEQGDSAMYLCASRGPPSTDTQYFGPGTRLTVL.